This TCR beta chain was retrieved from a study of beta chain features in type 1 diabetes. Whole-study findings and limits: Researchers could not determine here whether HLA type influences TCRB rearrangement. A possible short-template PCR bias applies equally to patients and controls. In type 1 diabetes patients, VDJ junctions had fewer insertions; deletions at these junctions were more frequent. Moderate but significant shortening of TCRB CDR3s was recorded in all four CD4+ subsets from Type 1 diabetes patients.

This clone was observed a few times. Its antigen is not known. With 0 bases removed from V and 7 bases from J, the gap between germline ends came to 19 bases. This CDR3 spans 16 amino acids. Per the germline V gene, CDR1 is SGHRS and CDR2 is YFSETQ. Expressed TCRB transcripts were sequenced because the entire RNA isolate underwent reverse transcription. Using immunoSEQ multiplex PCR, the repertoire was profiled, and TCRdb retains in-frame clones only, with some absent. This sample has about 340,000 clones; about a tenth occur once, and the top ten carry 1%. Sorting that relied on CD45RO/CCR7/CD25/CD127/CD95/CD27 yielded CD4+ naive, central memory, regulatory and stem cell-like memory cells.

The origin of this receptor is a man in his thirties or forties with type 1 diabetes. The sample comprised central memory CD4+ T cells from blood. This sequence joins TRBV5-1 and TRBJ1-2; D may be TRBD1 (6 bases). CDR3 sequence: CASSLAYKQGVGGYTF. As DNA, the CDR3 is TGCGCCAGCAGCTTGGCCTACAAACAGGGAGTTGGTGGCTACACCTTC.